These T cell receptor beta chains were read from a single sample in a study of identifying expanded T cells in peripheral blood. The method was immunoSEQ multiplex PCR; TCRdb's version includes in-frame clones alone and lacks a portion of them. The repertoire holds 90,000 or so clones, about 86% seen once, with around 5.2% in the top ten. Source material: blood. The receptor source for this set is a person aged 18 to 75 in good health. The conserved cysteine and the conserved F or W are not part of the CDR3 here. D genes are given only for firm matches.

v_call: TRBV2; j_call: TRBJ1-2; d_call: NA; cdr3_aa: ASSVGFSNYGYT
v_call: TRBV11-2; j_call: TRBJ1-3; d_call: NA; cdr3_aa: ASSSQTISGNTIY
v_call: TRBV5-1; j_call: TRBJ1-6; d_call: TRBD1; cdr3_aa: ASTPLTGGSSPLH
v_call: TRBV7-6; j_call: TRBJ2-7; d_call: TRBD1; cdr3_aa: ASSPAYSDRAPYEQY
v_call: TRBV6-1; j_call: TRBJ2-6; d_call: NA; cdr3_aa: ASVGFSGANVLT
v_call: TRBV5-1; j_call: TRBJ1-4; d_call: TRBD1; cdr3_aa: ASSLEGASYEKLF
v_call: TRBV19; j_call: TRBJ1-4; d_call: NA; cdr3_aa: ASSTASGATNEKLF
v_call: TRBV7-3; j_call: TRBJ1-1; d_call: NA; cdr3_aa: ASSLTGGSAEAF
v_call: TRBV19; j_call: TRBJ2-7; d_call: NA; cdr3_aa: ASSITAGARTAD
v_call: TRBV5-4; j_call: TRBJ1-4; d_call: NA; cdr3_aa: ASSPSGGLEKLF
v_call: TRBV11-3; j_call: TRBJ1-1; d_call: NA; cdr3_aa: ASSSNPAPPMNTEAF
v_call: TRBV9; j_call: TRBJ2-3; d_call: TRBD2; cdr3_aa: ASSVGTTRTDTQY
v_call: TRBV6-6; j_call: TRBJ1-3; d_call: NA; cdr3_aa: ASNPDRLSGNTIY
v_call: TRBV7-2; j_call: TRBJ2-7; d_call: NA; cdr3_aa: ASSPPGLGQGEQY
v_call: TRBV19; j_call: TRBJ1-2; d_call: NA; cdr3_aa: ASSRVSSGYT
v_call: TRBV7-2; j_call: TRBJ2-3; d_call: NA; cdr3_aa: ASSLGSGTDTQY
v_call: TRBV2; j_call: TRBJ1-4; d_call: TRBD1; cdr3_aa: ASRHRGFSEEKLF
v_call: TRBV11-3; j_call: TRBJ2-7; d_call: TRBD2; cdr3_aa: ASSRATSGEYEQY
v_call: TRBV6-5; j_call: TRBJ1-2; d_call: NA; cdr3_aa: ASRQASAYGYT
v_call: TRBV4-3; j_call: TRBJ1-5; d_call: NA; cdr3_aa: ASSQGRHHLGPQH
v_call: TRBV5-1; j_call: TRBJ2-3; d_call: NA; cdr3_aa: ASSLGSSLGADTQY
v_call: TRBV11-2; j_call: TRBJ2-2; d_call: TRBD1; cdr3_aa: ASSLTGWRSGELF
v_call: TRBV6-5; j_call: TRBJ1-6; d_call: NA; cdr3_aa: ASSYRIDILNSPLH
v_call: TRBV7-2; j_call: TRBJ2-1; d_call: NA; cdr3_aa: ASSLGSRWKNEQF
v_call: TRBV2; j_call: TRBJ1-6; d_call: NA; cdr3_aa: ASTGTTGDNSPLH
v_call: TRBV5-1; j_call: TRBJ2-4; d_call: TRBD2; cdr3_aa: ASSRMPGGPNIQY
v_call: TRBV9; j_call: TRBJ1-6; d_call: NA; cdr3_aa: ASSFNSASNSPLH
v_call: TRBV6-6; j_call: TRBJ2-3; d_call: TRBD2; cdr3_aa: ASSYPTSGHTDTQY
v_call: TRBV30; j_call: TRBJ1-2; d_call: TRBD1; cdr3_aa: AWSVMGSRGLGYT
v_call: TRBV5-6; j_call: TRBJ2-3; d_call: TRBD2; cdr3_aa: ASSYGLAGTDTQY
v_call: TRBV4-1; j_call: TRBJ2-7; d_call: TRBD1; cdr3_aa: ASSHGQGISYEQY
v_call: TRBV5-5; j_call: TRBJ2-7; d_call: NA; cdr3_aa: ASSLGATATYEQY
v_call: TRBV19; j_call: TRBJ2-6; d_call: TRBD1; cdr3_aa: ASSPGTGYSGANALT
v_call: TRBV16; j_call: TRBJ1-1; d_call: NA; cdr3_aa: ASSLGHGGTEAF
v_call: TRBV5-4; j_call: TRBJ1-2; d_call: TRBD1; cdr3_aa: ASSEGQRRLYGYT
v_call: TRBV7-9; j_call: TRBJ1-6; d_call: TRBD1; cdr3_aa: ASSYLPGQLASPLH
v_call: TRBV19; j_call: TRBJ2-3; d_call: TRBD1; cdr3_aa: ASSPPRQGWADTQY
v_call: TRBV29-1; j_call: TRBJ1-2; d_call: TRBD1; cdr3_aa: SVLGTGDGYT
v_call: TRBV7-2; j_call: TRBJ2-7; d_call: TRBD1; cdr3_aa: ASSFLTGGDEQY
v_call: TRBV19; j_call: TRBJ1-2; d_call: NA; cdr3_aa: ASSPSRLIGYT
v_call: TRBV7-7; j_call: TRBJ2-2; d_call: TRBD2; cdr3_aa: ASRSGGLTGELF
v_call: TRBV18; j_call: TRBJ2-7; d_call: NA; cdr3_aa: ASSLRTDSYEQY
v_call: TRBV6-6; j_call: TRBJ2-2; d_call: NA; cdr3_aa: ASSSGGARTGELF
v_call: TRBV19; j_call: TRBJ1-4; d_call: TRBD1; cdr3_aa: ASSMGQGSEKLF
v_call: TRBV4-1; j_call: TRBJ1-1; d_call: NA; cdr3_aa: ASSLSGLTNTEAF
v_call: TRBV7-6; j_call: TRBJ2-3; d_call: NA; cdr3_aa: ASSVGVGADTQY
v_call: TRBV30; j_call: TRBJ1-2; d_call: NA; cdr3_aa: AWSKRSLAGALGYGYT
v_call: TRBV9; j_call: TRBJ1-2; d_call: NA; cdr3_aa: ASSAFWEWDGYT
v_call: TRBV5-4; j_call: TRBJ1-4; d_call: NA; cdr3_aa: ASSFGGTNEKLF
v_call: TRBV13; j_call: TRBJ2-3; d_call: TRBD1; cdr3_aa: ASSLVGQGKDTQY
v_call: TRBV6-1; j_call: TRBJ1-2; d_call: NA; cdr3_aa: ASAGSVYGYT
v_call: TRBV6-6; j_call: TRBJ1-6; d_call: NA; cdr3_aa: ASSYGSDSPLH
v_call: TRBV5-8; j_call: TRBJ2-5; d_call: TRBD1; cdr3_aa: ASSLGQGVFQETQY
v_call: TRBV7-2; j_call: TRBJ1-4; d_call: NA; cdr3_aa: ASSLDRANEKLF
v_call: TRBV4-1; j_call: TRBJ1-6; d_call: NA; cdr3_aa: ASSQETAEYYNSPLH
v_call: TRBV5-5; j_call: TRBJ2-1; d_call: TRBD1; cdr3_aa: ASSSRDRVRGYNEQF
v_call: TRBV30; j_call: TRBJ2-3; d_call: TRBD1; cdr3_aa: AWGDRGTSDTQY